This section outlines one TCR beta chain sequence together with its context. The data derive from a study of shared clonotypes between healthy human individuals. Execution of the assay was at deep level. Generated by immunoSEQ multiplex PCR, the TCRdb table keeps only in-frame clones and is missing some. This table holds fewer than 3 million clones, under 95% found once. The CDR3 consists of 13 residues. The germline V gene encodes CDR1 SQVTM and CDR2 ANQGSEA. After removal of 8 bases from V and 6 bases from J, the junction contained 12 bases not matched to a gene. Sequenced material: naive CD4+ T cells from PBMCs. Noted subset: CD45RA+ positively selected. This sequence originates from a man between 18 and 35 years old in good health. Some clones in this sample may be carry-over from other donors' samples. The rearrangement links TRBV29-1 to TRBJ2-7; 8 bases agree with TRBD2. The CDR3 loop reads CSIGREALREQYF. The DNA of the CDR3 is TGCAGCATTGGGCGGGAGGCCCTCCGCGAGCAGTACTTC.